This TCR delta chain was identified in a study of delta chains in infants with herpesvirus infections. TCR cDNA was made from PBMC RNA with gamma- and delta-chain-specific primers. TCRdb re-identified clones in the RT-PCR reads via CATT. The sample lists a few hundred delta-chain clones; roughly 15% were seen once. V was clipped by 3 bases and J by 0 bases; unmatched bases: 6. Germline V gene sequence: CDR1 GEAIGNYY, CDR2 EKD. There are 19 residues in the CDR3. In its sample, this clone was seen a few times. The protein in TCRdb stems from a much larger clone and differs at residue 5 from this DNA's translation, likely a read error; here the protein is translated from the DNA.

The sequences come from peripheral blood, collected at time point 1 of longitudinal follow-up. This sequence joins TRDV2 and TRDJ3, with 11 bases matching TRDD3. The sequence was collected from a human donor who was a Ugandan infant, either HIV-exposed or HIV-unexposed (not recorded which). The CDR3 sequence is CACDAVLGDSSWDTRQMFF. The CDR3 nucleotides read TGTGCCTGTGACGCCGTACTGGGGGATAGCTCCTGGGACACCCGACAGATGTTTTTC.